A single sample gave rise to the 10 T cell receptor beta chains below, sequenced in a study of cytomegalovirus exposure and HLA in healthy donors. The PCR contained 60 Vbeta and 13 Jbeta primers. Produced via immunoSEQ multiplex PCR; TCRdb's table is partial and in-frame only. This table holds hundreds of thousands of clones, around 64% found once. The sequenced material came from PBMCs. The receptors were gathered from a man in his forties in good health and CMV-seropositive.

This clone was recorded only once. This chain joins TRBV2 and TRBJ2-5; 11 bases align to TRBD2. The CDR3 totals 15 residues. Germline assignment: CDR1 SNHLY and CDR2 FYNNEI. V trimming: 6 bases; J trimming: 4 bases; junction bases outside the gene matches: 7. In nucleotides, the CDR3 is TGTGCCAGCAGAGTACTAGCGGGGGCCCGAGAGACCCAGTACTTC. It translates to CASRVLAGARETQYF.

This clone turned up a few times. J is TRBJ2-5 and V is TRBV19; D possibly corresponds to TRBD1 (5 bases). Looked up from germline, CDR1 is LNHDA and CDR2 is SQIVND (reference sequence). Trimming pared 5 bases from V and 4 bases from J, leaving 17 bases between. The CDR3 covers 15 residues. The CDR3 sequence is CASSALTGVRETQYF. The CDR3 region has the DNA TGTGCCAGTAGTGCCTTAACAGGCGTGCGAGAGACCCAGTACTTC.

The chain recombines TRBV28 with TRBJ1-1, with TRBD1 as a possible D gene (5 bases). CDR1 and CDR2 (germline): MDHEN, SYDVKM. The V and J ends lost 5 bases and 5 bases respectively, with 18 bases between them. The CDR3 totals 15 residues. CDR3: CASSLSVGGRTEAFF. In nucleotides, the CDR3 is TGTGCCAGCAGTCTATCGGTGGGGGGAAGAACTGAAGCTTTCTTT.

This sequence joins TRBV9 and TRBJ2-5; the D gene is possibly TRBD1 (6 bases). V was clipped by 0 bases and J by 7 bases, with 16 bases between them. The CDR3 has 15 residues. Per germline, CDR1 SGDLS and CDR2 YYNGEE. The CDR3 reads CASSVAEAGAGTQYF. The DNA for the CDR3 is TGTGCCAGCAGCGTAGCTGAAGCAGGGGCCGGGACCCAGTACTTC.

As DNA, the CDR3 is TGTGCCAGCAGCCCCCCCCAGGGGACGAGCAATCAGCCCCAGCATTTT. Translated, it gives CASSPPQGTSNQPQHF. The V call is TRBV7-8, the J call TRBJ1-5; D is possibly TRBD1 (6 bases). Deletions cut 5 bases from V and 1 base from J, with 15 bases between. The CDR3 contains 16 residues. Germline CDR1 reads SGHVS; CDR2 reads FQNEAQ.

The V gene is TRBV7-2, the J gene TRBJ1-1; TRBD1 matches at 8 bases. The CDR3 extends over 16 amino acids. The ends lost 5 bases at V and 3 bases at J; junction bases unmatched: 11. Germline V gene data show CDR1 as SGHTA and CDR2 as FQGNSA. For the CDR3, the DNA is TGTGCCAGCAGCCCCGGACAGGGAGGGGGGGACACTGAAGCTTTCTTT. Translated: CASSPGQGGGDTEAFF.

The sample holds a few counts of this clone. The chain recombines TRBV10-3 with TRBJ1-2, with D tentatively TRBD1 (5 bases). Germline-derived CDR1 and CDR2 are ENHRY and SYGVKD. This CDR3 has 16 residues. Deletions cut 4 bases from V and 4 bases from J, with 19 bases between. This chain's CDR3 is CAISGPQDGSFYGYTF. CDR3 DNA: TGTGCCATCAGTGGGCCACAGGACGGCAGTTTCTATGGCTACACCTTC.

J is TRBJ2-5 and V is TRBV7-9, with TRBD2 matching 9 bases. CDR1 is SEHNR, CDR2 FQNEAQ, per germline (reference sequence). The CDR3 runs 15 residues. V shed 1 base, J shed 5 bases, and the junction held 5 bases outside the gene matches. In DNA, the CDR3 is TGTGCCAGCAGCTTAGGGCGGGGGGGGCCGGAGACCCAGTACTTC. This translates into CASSLGRGGPETQYF.

V is TRBV6-5 and J is TRBJ1-5, with a possible D match to TRBD1 (6 bases). The germline V gene encodes CDR1 MNHEY and CDR2 SVGAGI. The CDR3 sequence is 15 residues long. Trimming took off 6 bases at V and 5 bases at J, with 17 bases between the two ends. In DNA, the CDR3 is TGTGCCAGCAGATACGGACAGAATACTGATCAGCCCCAGCATTTT. Translating it yields CASRYGQNTDQPQHF.

The chain employs TRBV19 and TRBJ1-1; D ambiguous. The CDR3 has 13 residues. V was pared by 6 bases and J by 0 bases, with 8 bases between. CDR1 is LNHDA, CDR2 SQIVND, per germline (reference sequence). The CDR3 sequence is CASRETMNTEAFF. The CDR3 coding sequence is TGTGCCAGTAGGGAGACCATGAACACTGAAGCTTTCTTT. Full variable domain (outside the CDR3, taken from reference TRBV19 and TRBJ1-1): DGGITQSPKYLFRKEGQNVTLSCEQNLNHDAMYWYRQDPGQGLRLIYYSQIVNDFQKGDIAEGYSVSREKKESFPLTVTSAQKNPTAFYLCASRETMNTEAFFGQGTRLTVV.